Sequencing of this TCR beta chain was carried out in a study of blood T cell repertoires in COVID-19. About the study: Acute and convalescent COVID-19 specimens originated in the United States, Italy and Spain. PBMCs, B-cell-depleted T cells, or T cells provided the cDNA or gDNA that made up the material.

The CDR3 covers 16 residues. CDR1 is KGHSH and CDR2 is LQKENI in the germline V gene. With 1 base removed from V and 4 bases from J, the gap between germline ends came to 11 bases. Study processing details: Counts of nucleated cells, estimated from reference gene primer amplification, were obtained. Assay: immunoSEQ multiplex PCR; the TCRdb copy retains only in-frame clones and omits some. D and trimming were read from the DNA, whereas the V and J calls and clone size are those reported in that table. The sample has roughly 38,000 clones; around three quarters are singletons. The chain links TRBV18 to TRBJ2-6; the D gene is possibly TRBD1 (6 bases). This clonotype was sampled from a man in his fifties or sixties with active COVID-19. The sample taken for sequencing was peripheral blood. CDR3 loop: CASSPLGGTGANVLTF. In DNA, the CDR3 is TGTGCCAGCTCACCACTAGGGGGTACCGGGGCCAACGTCCTGACTTTC.